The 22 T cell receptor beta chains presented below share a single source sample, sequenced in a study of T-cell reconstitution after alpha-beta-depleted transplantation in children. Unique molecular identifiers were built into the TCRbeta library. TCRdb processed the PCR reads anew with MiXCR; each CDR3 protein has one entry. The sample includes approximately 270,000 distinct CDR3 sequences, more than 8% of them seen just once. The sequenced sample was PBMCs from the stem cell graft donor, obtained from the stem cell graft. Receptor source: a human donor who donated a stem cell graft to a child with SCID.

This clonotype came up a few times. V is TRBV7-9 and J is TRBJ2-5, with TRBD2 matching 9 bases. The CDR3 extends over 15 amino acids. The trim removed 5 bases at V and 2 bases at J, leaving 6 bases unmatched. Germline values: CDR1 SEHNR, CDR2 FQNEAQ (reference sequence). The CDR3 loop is CASSEVAGAQETQYF. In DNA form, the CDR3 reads TGTGCCAGCAGCGAAGTAGCGGGAGCACAAGAGACCCAGTACTTC.

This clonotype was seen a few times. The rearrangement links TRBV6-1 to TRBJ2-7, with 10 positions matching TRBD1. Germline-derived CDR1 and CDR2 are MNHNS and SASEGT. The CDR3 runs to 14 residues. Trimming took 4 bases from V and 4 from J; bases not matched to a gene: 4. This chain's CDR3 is CASSGRDRGYEQYF. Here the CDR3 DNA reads TGTGCCAGCAGTGGCCGGGACAGGGGTTACGAGCAGTACTTC.

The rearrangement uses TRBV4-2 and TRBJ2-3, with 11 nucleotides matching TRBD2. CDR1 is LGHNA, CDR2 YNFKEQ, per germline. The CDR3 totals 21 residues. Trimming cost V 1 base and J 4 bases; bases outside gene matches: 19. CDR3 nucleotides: TGTGCCAGCAGCCAAGTAGGGGGCGGTGGAGTAGCGGGGGGGAAAGCAGATACGCAGTATTTT. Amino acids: CASSQVGGGGVAGGKADTQYF.

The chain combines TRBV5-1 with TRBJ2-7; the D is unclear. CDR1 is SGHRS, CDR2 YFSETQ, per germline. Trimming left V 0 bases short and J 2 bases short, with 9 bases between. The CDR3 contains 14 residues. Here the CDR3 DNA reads TGCGCCAGCAGCTTGGAGGGTGAAACCTACGAGCAGTACTTC. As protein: CASSLEGETYEQYF. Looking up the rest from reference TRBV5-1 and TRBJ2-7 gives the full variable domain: KAGVTQTPRYLIKTRGQQVTLSCSPISGHRSVSWYQQTPGQGLQFLFEYFSETQRNKGNFPGRFSGRQFSNSRSEMNVSTLELGDSALYLCASSLEGETYEQYFGPGTRLTVT.

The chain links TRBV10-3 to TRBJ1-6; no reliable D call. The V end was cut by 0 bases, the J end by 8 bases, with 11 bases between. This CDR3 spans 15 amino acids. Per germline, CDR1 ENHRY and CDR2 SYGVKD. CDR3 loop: CAISESLGYDSPLHF. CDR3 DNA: TGTGCCATCAGTGAGTCGTTGGGGTACGATTCACCCCTCCACTTT.

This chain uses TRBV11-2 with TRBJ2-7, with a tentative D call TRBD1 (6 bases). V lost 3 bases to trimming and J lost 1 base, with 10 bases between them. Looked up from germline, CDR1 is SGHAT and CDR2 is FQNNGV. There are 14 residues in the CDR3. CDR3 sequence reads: CASSFGQPSYEQYF. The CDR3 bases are TGTGCCAGCAGCTTCGGACAGCCTTCCTACGAGCAGTACTTC.

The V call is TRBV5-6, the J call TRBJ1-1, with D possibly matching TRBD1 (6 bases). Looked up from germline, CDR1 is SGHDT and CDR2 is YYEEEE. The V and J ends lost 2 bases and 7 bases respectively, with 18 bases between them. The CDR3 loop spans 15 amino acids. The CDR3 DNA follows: TGTGCCAGCAGCTTTTGGGCGGGCAGGGGCGGTGAAGCTTTCTTT. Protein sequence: CASSFWAGRGGEAFF.

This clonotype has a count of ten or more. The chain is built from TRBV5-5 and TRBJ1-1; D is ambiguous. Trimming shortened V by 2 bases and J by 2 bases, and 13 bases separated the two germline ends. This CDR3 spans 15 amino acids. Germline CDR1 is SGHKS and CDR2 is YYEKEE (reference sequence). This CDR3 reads CASSFPGRNNTEAFF. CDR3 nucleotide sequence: TGTGCCAGCAGCTTCCCCGGACGGAATAACACTGAAGCTTTCTTT.

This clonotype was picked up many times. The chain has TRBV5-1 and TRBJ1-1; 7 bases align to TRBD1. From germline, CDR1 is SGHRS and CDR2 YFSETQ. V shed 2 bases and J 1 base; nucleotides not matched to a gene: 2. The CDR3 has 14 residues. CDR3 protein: CASSLRTGNTEAFF. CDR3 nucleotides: TGCGCCAGCAGCTTACGGACAGGGAACACTGAAGCTTTCTTT.

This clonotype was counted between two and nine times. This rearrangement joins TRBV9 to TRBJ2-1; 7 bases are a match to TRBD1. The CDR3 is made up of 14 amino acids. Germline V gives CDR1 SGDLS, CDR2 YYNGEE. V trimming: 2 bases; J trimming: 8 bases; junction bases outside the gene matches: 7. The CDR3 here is CASSVSRGIYEQFF. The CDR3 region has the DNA TGTGCCAGCAGCGTCTCCAGGGGGATCTATGAGCAGTTCTTC.

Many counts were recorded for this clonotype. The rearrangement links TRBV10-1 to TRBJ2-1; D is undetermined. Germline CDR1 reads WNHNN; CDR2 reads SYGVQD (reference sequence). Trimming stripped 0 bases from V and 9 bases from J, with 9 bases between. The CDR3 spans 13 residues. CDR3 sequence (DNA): TGCGCCAGCAGTGAGTCGTTTGTCCGTGAGCAGTTCTTC. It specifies CASSESFVREQFF.

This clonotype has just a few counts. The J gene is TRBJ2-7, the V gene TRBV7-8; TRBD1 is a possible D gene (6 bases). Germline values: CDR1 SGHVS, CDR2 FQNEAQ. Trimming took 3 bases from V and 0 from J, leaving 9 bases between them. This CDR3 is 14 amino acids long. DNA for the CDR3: TGTGCCAGCAGCTTGGGGGCTACCTCCTACGAGCAGTACTTC. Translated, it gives CASSLGATSYEQYF. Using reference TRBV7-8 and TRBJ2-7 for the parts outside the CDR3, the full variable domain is GAGVSQSPRYKVAKRGQDVALRCDPISGHVSLFWYQQALGQGPEFLTYFQNEAQLDKSGLPSDRFFAERPEGSVSTLKIQRTQQEDSAVYLCASSLGATSYEQYFGPGTRLTVT.

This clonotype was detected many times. The CDR3 reads CASSFGTSYNEQFF. CDR3 in DNA: TGTGCCAGCAGTTTTGGGACCTCCTACAATGAGCAGTTCTTC. V and J are TRBV12-3 or TRBV12-4 and TRBJ2-1; the D gene could be TRBD1 or TRBD2 (5 bases each). V lost 3 bases and J 0 bases, leaving 6 bases between the germline ends. There are 14 residues in the CDR3.

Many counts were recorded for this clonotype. The CDR3 DNA reads TGTGCCAGCAGGGGGACTAGCGGAACCTACAATGAGCAGTTCTTC. Encoded protein: CASRGTSGTYNEQFF. V and J are TRBV2 and TRBJ2-1; 11 bases match TRBD2. Looked up from germline, CDR1 is SNHLY and CDR2 is FYNNEI. Losses at the gene ends were 6 bases for V and 2 bases for J; bases not matched to a gene: 3. This CDR3 is built from 15 residues.

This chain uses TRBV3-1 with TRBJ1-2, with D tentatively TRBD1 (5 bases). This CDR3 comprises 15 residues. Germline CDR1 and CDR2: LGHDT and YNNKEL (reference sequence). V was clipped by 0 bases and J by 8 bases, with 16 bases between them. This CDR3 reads CASSQDNGGNAGYTF. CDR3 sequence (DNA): TGTGCCAGCAGCCAAGATAATGGGGGGAACGCCGGCTACACCTTC.

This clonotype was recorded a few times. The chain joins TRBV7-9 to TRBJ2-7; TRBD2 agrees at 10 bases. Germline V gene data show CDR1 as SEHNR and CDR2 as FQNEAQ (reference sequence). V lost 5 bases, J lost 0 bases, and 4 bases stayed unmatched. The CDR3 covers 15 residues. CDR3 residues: CASSQSGGASYEQYF. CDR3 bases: TGTGCCAGCAGCCAAAGCGGGGGGGCCTCCTACGAGCAGTACTTC.

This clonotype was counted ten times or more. The CDR3 nucleotides read TGTGCCATCAGTGGGGACGGGCCCCGCCTGGGGGCCAACGTCCTGACTTTC. It codes for CAISGDGPRLGANVLTF. The chain uses TRBV10-3 and TRBJ2-6; D might be TRBD1 or TRBD2, each matching 5 bases. The CDR3 length is 17 residues. The ends were cut back, 4 bases at V and 4 bases at J, with 17 bases in the middle. CDR1 and CDR2 (germline): ENHRY, SYGVKD.

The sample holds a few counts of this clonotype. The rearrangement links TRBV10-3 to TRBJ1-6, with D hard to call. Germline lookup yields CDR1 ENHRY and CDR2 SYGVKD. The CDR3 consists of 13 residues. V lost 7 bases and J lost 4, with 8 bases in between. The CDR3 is CAIKEGYNSPLHF. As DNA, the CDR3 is TGTGCCATCAAGGAGGGTTATAATTCACCCCTCCACTTT.

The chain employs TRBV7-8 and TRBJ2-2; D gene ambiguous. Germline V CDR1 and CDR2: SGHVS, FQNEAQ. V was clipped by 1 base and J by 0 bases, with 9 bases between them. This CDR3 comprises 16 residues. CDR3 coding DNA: TGTGCCAGCAGCTTAGGGGCAGGATCGAACACCGGGGAGCTGTTTTTT. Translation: CASSLGAGSNTGELFF.

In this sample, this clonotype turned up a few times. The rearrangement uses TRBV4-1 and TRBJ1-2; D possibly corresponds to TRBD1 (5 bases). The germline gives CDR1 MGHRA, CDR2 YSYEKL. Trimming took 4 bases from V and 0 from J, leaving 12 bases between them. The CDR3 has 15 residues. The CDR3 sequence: CASSPSGGTNYGYTF. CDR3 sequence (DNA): TGCGCCAGCAGCCCATCCGGGGGGACTAACTATGGCTACACCTTC.

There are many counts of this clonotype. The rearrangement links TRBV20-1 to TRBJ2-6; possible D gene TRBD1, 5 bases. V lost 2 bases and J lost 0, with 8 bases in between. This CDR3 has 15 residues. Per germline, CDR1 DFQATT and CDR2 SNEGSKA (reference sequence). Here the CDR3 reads CSARPDSSGANVLTF. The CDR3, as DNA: TGCAGTGCTAGACCAGACAGCTCTGGGGCCAACGTCCTGACTTTC.

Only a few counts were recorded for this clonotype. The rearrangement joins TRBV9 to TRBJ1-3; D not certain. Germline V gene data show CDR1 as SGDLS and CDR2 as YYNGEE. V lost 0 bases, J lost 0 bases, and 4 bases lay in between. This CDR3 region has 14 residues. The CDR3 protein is CASSVGVSGNTIYF. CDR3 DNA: TGTGCCAGCAGCGTAGGCGTCTCTGGAAACACCATATATTTT.